This T cell receptor beta chain was retrieved from a study of metastatic and nonmetastatic thyroid tumors. Ahead of thyroid surgery, no patient had received treatment of any kind. In the authors' workflow: Building a distant-metastasis classifier for papillary thyroid cancer drew on CDR3 differences across clinicopathological groups. MiXCR reprocessed the PCR reads for TCRdb. The V and J calls shown here were made by TCRdb, not taken from the authors' results. The sample contains tens of thousands of clones, about 3.9% of which appear only once. This receptor was taken from a female donor with papillary thyroid cancer or a benign thyroid nodule (not recorded which). Some clones in this sample may be carry-over from other donors' samples. Material for sequencing was blood.

CDR3 bases: TGCGCCAGCAGCCAAGACCGCGGGGCAAACAATGAGCAGTTCTTC. Translation: CASSQDRGANNEQFF. This chain joins TRBV4-3 and TRBJ2-1; D perhaps matches TRBD2 (6 bases). V was clipped by 0 bases and J by 5 bases, with 11 bases between them. Germline V gives CDR1 LGHNA, CDR2 YSLEER. The CDR3 is 15 amino acids.